This T cell receptor beta chain was captured in a study of T cells in localized non-small cell lung cancer (dated by TCRdb to 2020 to 2021). Regarding the research as a whole: The study examined T cell repertoires in approximately 240 patients with early-stage NSCLC and compared tumors with uninvolved tumor-adjacent lungs. The cohort consisted of a few hundred treatment-naive NSCLC patients whose localized lung tumors had been resected. The mean age of the NSCLC patients was just over 65 years, with 130 or so men and 100 to 110 women. Study-wide findings and limitations: Multi-region tumor sequencing was not performed, so intratumor heterogeneity could not be excluded. Because the study design was exploratory, TCR variables were selected using unadjusted p-values without false-discovery rate correction. Uninvolved tumor-adjacent lung showed the highest T cell clonality, higher than tumor, which suggests more focused antigenic responses in the uninvolved tumor-adjacent lung. A median of around 57 of the top 100 tumor clones turned up in the paired uninvolved adjacent lung, and about 28 of those clones also ranked among the top 100 of that same adjacent lung. Higher T cell density in blood was associated with longer overall survival, whereas higher clonality in adjacent lung was associated with shorter survival.

A note on this clone: The antigen it binds to is not known. No base qualities exist here, and no much larger clone lies one base off it.

Clipping removes 5 bases from V and 5 bases from J, with 8 as the unmatched junction base count. Sequences LNHNV (CDR1) and YYDKDF (CDR2) are obtained from the germline V gene (reference sequence). There are 15 amino acids in the CDR3, from cysteine to phenylalanine inclusive. The retained sequence is limited to the CDR3, 45 bases, with the frame set at the first base. TCR beta CDR3 regions were sequenced from DNA using the immunoSEQ Assay. Turning to the authors' computational methods: T cell density was computed as TCR beta template counts normalized to usable DNA estimated by amplifying housekeeping genes. Using the preseqR package, richness was estimated by extrapolating to 120,000 templates for tissue samples and 400,000 templates for PBMC samples. Clonality was defined by subtracting Pielou's evenness from one. Differential abundance testing on productive amino-acid clonotypes, with a minimum total count of 5 and an alpha of 0.1, was used to identify tissue-enriched TCRs. The Jaccard Index and the Morisita Overlap Index were used to quantify repertoire overlap between compartments. GLIPH grouped TCR beta CDR3s together with public tetramer-defined viral CDR3s, and a viral motif had to include at least three viral sequences and also show V-gene enrichment. TCRdb took over this immuneACCESS table, retaining in-frame rearrangements with V and J assigned. Such tables are incomplete; in checked studies, under half of the missing clones stem from an unresolved V gene, and the remainder is unexplained. V and J calls and clone size are as listed in that table; D and trimming were resolved from the DNA. Across this sample there are some 8,200 clones, with roughly three fifths seen only once. Almost 8% of the sample is taken by the ten largest.

In this chain, TRBV15 is recombined with TRBJ2-2; a stretch of 7 junction bases matches TRBD2. The receptor was derived from a male donor older than 55 with stage I squamous cell lung carcinoma. The sequenced sample was lymph node tissue, obtained before any cancer treatment. The DNA is as follows: TGTGCCACCAGCCCGGCGAGGGGAGGGACCGGGGAGCTGTTTTTT. Its protein product is CATSPARGGTGELFF.